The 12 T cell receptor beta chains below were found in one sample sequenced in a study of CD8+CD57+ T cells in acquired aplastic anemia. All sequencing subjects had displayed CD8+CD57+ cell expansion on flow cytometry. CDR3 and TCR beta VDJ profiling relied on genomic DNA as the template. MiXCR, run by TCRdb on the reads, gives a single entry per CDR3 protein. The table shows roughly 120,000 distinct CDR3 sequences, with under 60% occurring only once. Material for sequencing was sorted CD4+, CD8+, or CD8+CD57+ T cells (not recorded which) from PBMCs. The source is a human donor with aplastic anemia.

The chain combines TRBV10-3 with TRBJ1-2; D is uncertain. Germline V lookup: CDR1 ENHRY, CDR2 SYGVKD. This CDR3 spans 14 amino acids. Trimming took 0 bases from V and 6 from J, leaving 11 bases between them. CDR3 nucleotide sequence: TGTGCCATCAGTGAGTCGCGAAGGCTAAATGGCTACACCTTC. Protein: CAISESRRLNGYTF.

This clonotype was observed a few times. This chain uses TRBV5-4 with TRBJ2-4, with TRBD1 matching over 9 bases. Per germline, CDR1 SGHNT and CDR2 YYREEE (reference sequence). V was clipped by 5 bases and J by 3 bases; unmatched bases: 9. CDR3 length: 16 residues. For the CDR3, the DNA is TGTGCCAGCAGTCGAGCCGGGACAGGGCTCAAAAACATTCAGTACTTC. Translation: CASSRAGTGLKNIQYF.

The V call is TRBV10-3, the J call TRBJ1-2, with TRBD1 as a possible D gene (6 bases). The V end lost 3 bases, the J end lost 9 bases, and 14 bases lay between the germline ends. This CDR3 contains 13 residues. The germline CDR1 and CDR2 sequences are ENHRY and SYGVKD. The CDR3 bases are TGTGCCATCAGTGATAGACAGGAGGGGAGCTACACCTTC. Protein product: CAISDRQEGSYTF.

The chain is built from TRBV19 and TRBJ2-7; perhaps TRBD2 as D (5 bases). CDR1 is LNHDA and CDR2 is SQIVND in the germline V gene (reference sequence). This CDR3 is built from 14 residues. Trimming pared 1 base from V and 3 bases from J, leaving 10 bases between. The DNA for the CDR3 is TGTGCCAGTAGTATAGGAGGGAATTACTACGAGCAGTACTTC. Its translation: CASSIGGNYYEQYF. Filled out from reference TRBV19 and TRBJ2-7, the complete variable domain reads DGGITQSPKYLFRKEGQNVTLSCEQNLNHDAMYWYRQDPGQGLRLIYYSQIVNDFQKGDIAEGYSVSREKKESFPLTVTSAQKNPTAFYLCASSIGGNYYEQYFGPGTRLTVT.

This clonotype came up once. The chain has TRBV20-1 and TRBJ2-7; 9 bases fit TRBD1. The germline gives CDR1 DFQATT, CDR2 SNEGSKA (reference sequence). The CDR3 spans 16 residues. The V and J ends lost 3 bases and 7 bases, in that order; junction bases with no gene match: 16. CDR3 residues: CSARSGTGRWEREQYF. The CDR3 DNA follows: TGCAGTGCTAGGTCAGGGACAGGGCGGTGGGAGAGAGAGCAGTACTTC.

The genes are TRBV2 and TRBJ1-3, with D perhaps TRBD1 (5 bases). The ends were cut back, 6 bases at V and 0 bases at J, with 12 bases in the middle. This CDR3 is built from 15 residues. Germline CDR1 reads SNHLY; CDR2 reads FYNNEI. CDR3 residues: CASSQGLISGNTIYF. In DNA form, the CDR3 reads TGTGCCAGCAGCCAGGGACTTATCTCTGGAAACACCATATATTTT.

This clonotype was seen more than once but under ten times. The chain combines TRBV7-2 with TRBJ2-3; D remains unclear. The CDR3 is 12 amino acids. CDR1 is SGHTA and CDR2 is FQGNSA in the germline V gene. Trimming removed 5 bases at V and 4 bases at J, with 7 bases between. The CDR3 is CASSTVADTQYF. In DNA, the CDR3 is TGTGCCAGCAGCACAGTGGCAGATACGCAGTATTTT.

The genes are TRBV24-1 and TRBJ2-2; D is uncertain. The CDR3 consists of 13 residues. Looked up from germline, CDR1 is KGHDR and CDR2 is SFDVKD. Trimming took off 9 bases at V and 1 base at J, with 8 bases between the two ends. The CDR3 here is CATGQENTGELFF. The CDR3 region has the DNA TGTGCCACCGGGCAGGAGAACACCGGGGAGCTGTTTTTT.

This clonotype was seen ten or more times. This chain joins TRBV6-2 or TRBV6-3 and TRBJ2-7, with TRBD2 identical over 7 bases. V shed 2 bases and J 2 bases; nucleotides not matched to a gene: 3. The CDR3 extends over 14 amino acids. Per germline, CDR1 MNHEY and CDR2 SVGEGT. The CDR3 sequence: CASSYGGGPYEQYF. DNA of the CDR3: TGTGCCAGCAGTTACGGGGGAGGGCCCTACGAGCAGTACTTC.

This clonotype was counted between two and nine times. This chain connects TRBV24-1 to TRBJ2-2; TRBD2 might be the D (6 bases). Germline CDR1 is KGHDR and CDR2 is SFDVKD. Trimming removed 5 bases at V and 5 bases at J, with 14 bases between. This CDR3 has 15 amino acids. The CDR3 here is CATSGGMGVTGELFF. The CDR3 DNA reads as TGTGCCACCAGTGGCGGGATGGGCGTAACCGGGGAGCTGTTTTTT.

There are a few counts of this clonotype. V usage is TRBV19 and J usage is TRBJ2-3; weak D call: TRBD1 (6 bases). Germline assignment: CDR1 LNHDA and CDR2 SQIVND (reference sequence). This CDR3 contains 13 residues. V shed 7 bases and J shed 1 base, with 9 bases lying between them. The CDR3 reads CASNRVGTDTQYF. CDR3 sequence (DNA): TGTGCCAGTAACAGGGTCGGCACAGATACGCAGTATTTT.

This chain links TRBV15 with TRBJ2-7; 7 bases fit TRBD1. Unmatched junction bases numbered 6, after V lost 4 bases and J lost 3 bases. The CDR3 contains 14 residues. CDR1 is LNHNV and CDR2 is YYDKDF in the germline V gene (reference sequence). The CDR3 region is CATSTTGTVYEQYF. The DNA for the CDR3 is TGTGCCACCAGCACTACCGGGACAGTCTACGAGCAGTACTTC.